What follows are 5 T cell receptor beta chains derived from one specimen sequenced in a study of type 1 regulatory T cells. TCRdb reprocessed the reads via MiXCR and lists one record per CDR3 protein. This sample carries about 60,000 distinct CDR3 sequences, 62% of them seen once, and the ten largest clones take 1.5% to 2%. Their recognized antigens are unknown. The sequenced sample consisted of cultured non-Tr1 T cells, either the whole culture or a sorted T cell fraction (not recorded which). The receptors here all came from a human donor in good health.

This clonotype was seen just once. The genes are TRBV5-1 and TRBJ2-1; D possibly uses TRBD1 or TRBD2 (5 bases each). Trimming removed 5 bases from V and 6 bases from J, with 18 bases in between. The CDR3 loop spans 15 amino acids. From germline, CDR1 is SGHRS and CDR2 YFSETQ. The DNA of the CDR3 is TGCGCCAGCAGTTCGGTCAGGGTAGCGATCAATGAGCAGTTCTTC. Encoded protein: CASSSVRVAINEQFF.

The chain carries TRBV20-1 and TRBJ2-3, with 9 bases identical to TRBD2. The CDR3 is 15 amino acids. Germline CDR1 is DFQATT and CDR2 is SNEGSKA (reference sequence). After removal of 2 bases from V and 6 bases from J, the junction contained 9 bases not matched to a gene. The CDR3 loop reads CSARRVSGGADTQYF. CDR3 DNA: TGCAGTGCTAGACGGGTTAGCGGGGGCGCGGATACGCAGTATTTT.

In its sample, this clonotype was seen once. The chain carries TRBV6-2 or TRBV6-3 and TRBJ2-1; TRBD1 or TRBD2 may be the D gene (9 bases each). This CDR3 contains 20 residues. Germline-derived CDR1 and CDR2 are MNHEY and SVGEGT. Trimming stripped 5 bases from V and 1 base from J, with 27 bases between. CDR3 coding DNA: TGTGCCAGCAGTCAATACAGGGGGCGGGTAGCGGGAGCATCCTACAATGAGCAGTTCTTC. Translating gives CASSQYRGRVAGASYNEQFF.

DNA for the CDR3: TGCAGCGTTGACACGGGGCCCACAGATACGCAGTATTTT. Its translation is CSVDTGPTDTQYF. This chain uses TRBV29-1 with TRBJ2-3; perhaps D is TRBD1 or TRBD2 (5 bases each). This CDR3 has 13 residues. V was cut by 3 bases and J by 2 bases, with 9 bases left in between. Looked up from germline, CDR1 is SQVTM and CDR2 is ANQGSEA.

This chain uses TRBV5-1 with TRBJ2-3; TRBD2 matches 7 bases. The CDR3 sequence is 16 residues long. V lost 4 bases to trimming and J lost 2 bases; unmatched junction nucleotides: 10. The germline CDR1 and CDR2 sequences are SGHRS and YFSETQ. CDR3: CASSTTGAGNTDTQYF. The DNA for the CDR3 is TGCGCCAGCAGCACAACGGGAGCGGGGAACACAGATACGCAGTATTTT.